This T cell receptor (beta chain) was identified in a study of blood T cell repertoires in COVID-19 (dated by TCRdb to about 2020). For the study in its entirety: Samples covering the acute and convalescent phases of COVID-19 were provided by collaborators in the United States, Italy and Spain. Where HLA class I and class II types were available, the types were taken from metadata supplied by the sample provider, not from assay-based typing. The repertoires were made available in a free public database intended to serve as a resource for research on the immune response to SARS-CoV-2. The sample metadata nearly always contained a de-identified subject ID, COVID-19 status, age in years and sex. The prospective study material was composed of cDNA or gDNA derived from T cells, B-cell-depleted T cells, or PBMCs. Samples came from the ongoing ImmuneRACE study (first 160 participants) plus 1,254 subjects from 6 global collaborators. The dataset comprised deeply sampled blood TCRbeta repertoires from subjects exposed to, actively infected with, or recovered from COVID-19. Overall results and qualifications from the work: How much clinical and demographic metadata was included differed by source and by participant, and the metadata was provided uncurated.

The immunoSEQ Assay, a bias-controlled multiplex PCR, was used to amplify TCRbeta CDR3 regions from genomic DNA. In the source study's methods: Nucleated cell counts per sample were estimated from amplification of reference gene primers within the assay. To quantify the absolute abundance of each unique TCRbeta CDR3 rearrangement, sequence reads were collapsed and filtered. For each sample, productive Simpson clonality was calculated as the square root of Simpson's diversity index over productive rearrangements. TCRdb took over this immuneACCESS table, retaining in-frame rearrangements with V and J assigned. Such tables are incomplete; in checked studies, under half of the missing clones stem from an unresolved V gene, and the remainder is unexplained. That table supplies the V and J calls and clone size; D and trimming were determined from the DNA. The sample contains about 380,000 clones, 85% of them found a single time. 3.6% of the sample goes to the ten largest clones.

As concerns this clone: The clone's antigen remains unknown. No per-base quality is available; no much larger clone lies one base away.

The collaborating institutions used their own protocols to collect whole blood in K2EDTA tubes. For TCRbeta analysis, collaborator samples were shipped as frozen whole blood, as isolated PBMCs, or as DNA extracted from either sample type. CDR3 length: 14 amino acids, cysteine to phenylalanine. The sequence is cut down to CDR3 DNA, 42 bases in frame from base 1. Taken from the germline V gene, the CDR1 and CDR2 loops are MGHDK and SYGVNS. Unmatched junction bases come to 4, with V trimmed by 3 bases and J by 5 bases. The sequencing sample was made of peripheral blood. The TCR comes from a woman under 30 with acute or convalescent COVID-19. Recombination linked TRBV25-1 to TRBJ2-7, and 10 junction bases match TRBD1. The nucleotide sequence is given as TGTGCCAGCAGTGACCCGGGACAGGGGAACGAGCAGTACTTC. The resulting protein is CASSDPGQGNEQYF.